This TCR beta chain was captured in a study of human thymus T cells. Using immunoSEQ multiplex PCR, the repertoire was profiled, and TCRdb retains in-frame clones only, with some absent. In the table there are 35,000 to 45,000 clones, around 94% of which are singletons. Germline CDR1 GTSNPN, CDR2 SVGIG (reference sequence). This CDR3 spans 15 amino acids. The V end lost 3 bases, the J end lost 0 bases, and 11 bases lay between the germline ends. This sequence joins TRBV30 and TRBJ2-2; no definite D call. Specimen: blood. The TCR sequence derives from a boy in the first two years of life with a congenital heart defect but otherwise immunologically healthy. CDR3 nucleotide sequence: TGTGCCTGGAGAAGGTGGACGTCGAACACCGGGGAGCTGTTTTTT. Its translation: CAWRRWTSNTGELFF.